The clone carrying this T cell receptor beta chain was seen once. The sample originates from a study of blood T cell repertoires in COVID-19. Study-wide context: The United States, Italy and Spain supplied acute and convalescent COVID-19 samples. T cells, B-cell-depleted T cells, or PBMCs provided the cDNA or gDNA that served as material.

The germline V gene encodes CDR1 LGHNA and CDR2 YSLEER. This CDR3 has 14 residues. Trimming removed 1 base from V and 7 bases from J, with 11 bases in between. Per the study methods: From reference gene primer amplification, estimates of nucleated cell counts were derived. The protocol was immunoSEQ multiplex PCR, while the TCRdb copy is restricted to in-frame clones and leaves out a portion. The V and J calls and the clone size are those of that table, but D and trimming were determined from the DNA. The table includes 55,000 to 90,000 clones, approximately 85% detected once. The sequencing sample was made of peripheral blood. The chain recombines TRBV4-3 with TRBJ2-1, with D possibly being TRBD1 (5 bases). The sequence was collected from a woman at least 80 years old with active or convalescent COVID-19. This CDR3 is CASSQGFQGNEQFF. Here the CDR3 DNA reads TGCGCCAGCAGCCAAGGTTTTCAGGGTAATGAGCAGTTCTTC.